This entry describes one TCR beta chain. The record originates from a study of control samples from healthy donors and cancer patients. This CDR3 spans 13 amino acids. The V end was cut by 4 bases, the J end by 2 bases, with 10 bases between. CDR1 and CDR2 (germline): SGHRS, YFSETQ. The method was immunoSEQ multiplex PCR; TCRdb's version includes in-frame clones alone and lacks a portion of them. The data contain about 120,000 clones, less than 90% of them singletons. The genes are TRBV5-1 and TRBJ2-7; TRBD2 might be the D (6 bases). This receptor was obtained from a young man in good health. The sequencing input was blood. The CDR3 DNA sequence: TGCGCCAGCAGCGTGACGGGGGCCTACGAGCAGTACTTC. Translated: CASSVTGAYEQYF.